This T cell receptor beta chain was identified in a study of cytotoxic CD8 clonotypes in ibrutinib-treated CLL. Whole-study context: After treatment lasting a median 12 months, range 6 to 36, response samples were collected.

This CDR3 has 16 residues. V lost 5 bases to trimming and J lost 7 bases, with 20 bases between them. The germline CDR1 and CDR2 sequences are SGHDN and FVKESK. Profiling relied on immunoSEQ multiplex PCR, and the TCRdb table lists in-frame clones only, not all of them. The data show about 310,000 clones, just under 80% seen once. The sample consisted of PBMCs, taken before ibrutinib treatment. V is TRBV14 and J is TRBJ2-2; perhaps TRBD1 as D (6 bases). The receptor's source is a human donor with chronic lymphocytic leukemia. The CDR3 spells CASSMVDWGRSGELFF. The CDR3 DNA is TGTGCCAGCAGCATGGTCGACTGGGGGCGAAGCGGGGAGCTGTTTTTT.